Listed below are T cell receptor beta chains from one sample, sequenced in a study of siplizumab effects on memory and regulatory T cells. The method was immunoSEQ multiplex PCR; TCRdb's version includes in-frame clones alone and lacks a portion of them. The sample lists about 87,000 clones; over 80% were seen once. The sample comprised Tregs sorted from blood. The source of these receptors is a human donor in good health. The CDR3 runs from the conserved cysteine through the conserved F or W. Fields, in order: clone size, V gene, D gene, J gene, CDR3 protein, CDR3 DNA. A D gene is named only where the DNA matches it firmly. Where a row states a size, it is once, few, many or the class of an expanded clone; other rows omit it.

clone size: NA; V gene: TRBV19; D gene: NA; J gene: TRBJ1-5; CDR3 protein: CASSGGDTLHQPQHF; CDR3 DNA: TGTGCCAGTAGTGGCGGGGACACCCTTCATCAGCCCCAGCATTTT
clone size: NA; V gene: TRBV11-3; D gene: NA; J gene: TRBJ1-6; CDR3 protein: CASSLGQYNSPLHF; CDR3 DNA: TGTGCCAGCAGCTTAGGCCAGTATAATTCACCCCTCCACTTT
clone size: NA; V gene: TRBV2; D gene: TRBD2; J gene: TRBJ2-1; CDR3 protein: CASSGTSDSYNEQFF; CDR3 DNA: TGTGCCAGCAGTGGTACTAGCGACTCCTACAATGAGCAGTTCTTC
clone size: NA; V gene: TRBV7-8; D gene: NA; J gene: TRBJ2-5; CDR3 protein: CASSFGRGQPETQYF; CDR3 DNA: TGTGCCAGCAGCTTTGGGAGGGGACAACCAGAGACCCAGTACTTC
clone size: NA; V gene: TRBV7-9; D gene: NA; J gene: TRBJ2-7; CDR3 protein: CASSLSYEQYF; CDR3 DNA: TGTGCCAGCAGCCTATCCTACGAGCAGTACTTC
clone size: once; V gene: TRBV6-5; D gene: NA; J gene: TRBJ1-2; CDR3 protein: CASSTEDYGYTF; CDR3 DNA: TGTGCCAGCAGCACAGAGGACTATGGCTACACCTTC
clone size: NA; V gene: TRBV12-5; D gene: NA; J gene: TRBJ2-3; CDR3 protein: CASGRGAGGTDTQYF; CDR3 DNA: TGTGCTAGTGGACGAGGGGCAGGGGGCACAGATACGCAGTATTTT
clone size: NA; V gene: TRBV7-9; D gene: TRBD2; J gene: TRBJ2-1; CDR3 protein: CASSLAASGAGDEQFF; CDR3 DNA: TGTGCCAGCAGCTTAGCGGCTAGCGGGGCCGGGGATGAGCAGTTCTTC
clone size: NA; V gene: TRBV19; D gene: NA; J gene: TRBJ1-5; CDR3 protein: CASSINLSNQPQHF; CDR3 DNA: TGTGCCAGTAGTATTAATCTTAGCAATCAGCCCCAGCATTTT
clone size: once; V gene: TRBV28; D gene: TRBD2; J gene: TRBJ2-4; CDR3 protein: CASSPLGGGSIAKNIQYF; CDR3 DNA: TGTGCCAGCAGTCCTCTGGGCGGGGGGTCAATAGCCAAAAACATTCAGTACTTC
clone size: NA; V gene: TRBV30; D gene: NA; J gene: TRBJ1-6; CDR3 protein: CAWSVGGGSPLHF; CDR3 DNA: TGTGCCTGGAGTGTGGGAGGAGGTTCACCCCTCCACTTT
clone size: few; V gene: TRBV28; D gene: TRBD1; J gene: TRBJ2-2; CDR3 protein: CASSVGDRNTGELFF; CDR3 DNA: TGTGCCAGCAGTGTGGGGGACAGGAACACCGGGGAGCTGTTTTTT
clone size: medium-sized; V gene: TRBV5-4; D gene: NA; J gene: TRBJ2-7; CDR3 protein: CASRFSGGAHEQYF; CDR3 DNA: TGTGCCAGCAGGTTCTCAGGGGGGGCCCACGAGCAGTACTTC
clone size: NA; V gene: TRBV7-9; D gene: TRBD1; J gene: TRBJ1-4; CDR3 protein: CASSGGTVNEKLFF; CDR3 DNA: TGTGCCAGCAGCGGCGGGACAGTTAATGAAAAACTGTTTTTT
clone size: NA; V gene: TRBV5-1; D gene: NA; J gene: TRBJ2-4; CDR3 protein: CASSPRDGNIQYF; CDR3 DNA: TGCGCCAGCAGCCCCCGGGACGGAAACATTCAGTACTTC
clone size: NA; V gene: TRBV15; D gene: NA; J gene: TRBJ1-5; CDR3 protein: CATSREGSQPQHF; CDR3 DNA: TGTGCCACCAGCAGAGAGGGGAGTCAGCCCCAGCATTTT
clone size: NA; V gene: TRBV6-1; D gene: NA; J gene: TRBJ1-6; CDR3 protein: CASSEVTGIGNSPLHF; CDR3 DNA: TGTGCCAGCAGTGAAGTCACAGGCATAGGCAATTCACCCCTCCACTTT
clone size: NA; V gene: TRBV28; D gene: NA; J gene: TRBJ2-3; CDR3 protein: CASSLTDTQYF; CDR3 DNA: TGTGCCAGCAGCCTAACAGATACGCAGTATTTT
clone size: NA; V gene: TRBV6-1; D gene: TRBD1; J gene: TRBJ1-1; CDR3 protein: CASSGFPGQGRDTEAFF; CDR3 DNA: TGTGCCAGCAGTGGGTTCCCGGGACAGGGGAGGGACACTGAAGCTTTCTTT
clone size: NA; V gene: TRBV4-1; D gene: TRBD1; J gene: TRBJ1-4; CDR3 protein: CASRPWGTGGGNEKLFF; CDR3 DNA: TGCGCCAGCAGGCCCTGGGGTACAGGGGGCGGTAATGAAAAACTGTTTTTT
clone size: NA; V gene: TRBV27; D gene: NA; J gene: TRBJ1-5; CDR3 protein: CASRGWGGNGQPQHF; CDR3 DNA: TGTGCCAGCAGGGGGTGGGGAGGGAACGGTCAGCCCCAGCATTTT
clone size: NA; V gene: TRBV5-1; D gene: TRBD2; J gene: TRBJ2-7; CDR3 protein: CASSLEGGGSYEQYF; CDR3 DNA: TGCGCCAGCAGCTTGGAGGGCGGGGGCTCCTACGAGCAGTACTTC
clone size: NA; V gene: TRBV13; D gene: TRBD1; J gene: TRBJ1-5; CDR3 protein: CASSLAGQGILGQPQHF; CDR3 DNA: TGTGCCAGCAGCTTAGCGGGACAGGGCATTTTAGGTCAGCCCCAGCATTTT
clone size: NA; V gene: TRBV20-1; D gene: NA; J gene: TRBJ2-7; CDR3 protein: CSARAAFEQYF; CDR3 DNA: TGCAGTGCTAGAGCTGCCTTCGAGCAGTACTTC
clone size: NA; V gene: TRBV11-2; D gene: NA; J gene: TRBJ1-1; CDR3 protein: CASSFQGSRTEAFF; CDR3 DNA: TGTGCCAGCAGCTTCCAGGGGAGTAGAACTGAAGCTTTCTTT
clone size: once; V gene: TRBV14; D gene: NA; J gene: TRBJ1-3; CDR3 protein: CASSPIGNTIYF; CDR3 DNA: TGTGCCAGCAGCCCGATCGGAAACACCATATATTTT
clone size: once; V gene: TRBV4-3; D gene: NA; J gene: TRBJ2-7; CDR3 protein: CASSRITGSGYEQYF; CDR3 DNA: TGCGCCAGCAGCCGAATCACAGGGTCGGGCTACGAGCAGTACTTC
clone size: once; V gene: TRBV19; D gene: NA; J gene: TRBJ2-7; CDR3 protein: CASSLRRYYEQYF; CDR3 DNA: TGTGCCAGTAGCCTCAGGCGATACTACGAGCAGTACTTC
clone size: NA; V gene: TRBV7-6; D gene: NA; J gene: TRBJ2-5; CDR3 protein: CASSLALSRETQYF; CDR3 DNA: TGTGCCAGCAGCTTAGCCCTGAGCAGGGAGACCCAGTACTTC
clone size: NA; V gene: TRBV29-1; D gene: TRBD1; J gene: TRBJ1-2; CDR3 protein: CSVETGLYGYTF; CDR3 DNA: TGCAGCGTGGAGACAGGGCTCTATGGCTACACCTTC
clone size: NA; V gene: TRBV5-6; D gene: TRBD1; J gene: TRBJ1-4; CDR3 protein: CASSSRTGGEKLFF; CDR3 DNA: TGTGCCAGCAGCTCGCGGACAGGGGGAGAAAAACTGTTTTTT
clone size: once; V gene: TRBV6-5; D gene: NA; J gene: TRBJ2-3; CDR3 protein: CASSYRGRGTDTQYF; CDR3 DNA: TGTGCCAGCAGTTACCGGGGCAGGGGCACAGATACGCAGTATTTT
clone size: NA; V gene: TRBV19; D gene: NA; J gene: TRBJ2-5; CDR3 protein: CASSALGLYQETQYF; CDR3 DNA: TGTGCCAGTAGTGCCCTAGGACTTTACCAAGAGACCCAGTACTTC
clone size: NA; V gene: TRBV14; D gene: NA; J gene: TRBJ1-2; CDR3 protein: CASSQTGQTNYGYTF; CDR3 DNA: TGTGCCAGCAGCCAAACTGGACAGACCAACTATGGCTACACCTTC
clone size: NA; V gene: TRBV28; D gene: NA; J gene: TRBJ2-1; CDR3 protein: CASSPYIQLKEQFF; CDR3 DNA: TGTGCCAGCAGTCCCTACATTCAGTTGAAGGAGCAGTTCTTC
clone size: NA; V gene: TRBV11-2; D gene: NA; J gene: TRBJ1-1; CDR3 protein: CASSPSTTGSAFF; CDR3 DNA: TGTGCCAGCAGCCCCTCTACGACGGGGTCAGCTTTCTTT
clone size: NA; V gene: TRBV12-5; D gene: NA; J gene: TRBJ2-1; CDR3 protein: CASGLVLDEQFF; CDR3 DNA: TGTGCTAGTGGTTTGGTACTCGATGAGCAGTTCTTC
clone size: few; V gene: TRBV10-1; D gene: NA; J gene: TRBJ1-2; CDR3 protein: CAIQGGYTF; CDR3 DNA: TGCGCCATTCAGGGGGGCTACACCTTC
clone size: NA; V gene: TRBV5-5; D gene: NA; J gene: TRBJ2-2; CDR3 protein: CASSFSGGPTGELFF; CDR3 DNA: TGTGCCAGCAGCTTCTCCGGGGGGCCCACCGGGGAGCTGTTTTTT
clone size: NA; V gene: TRBV11-3; D gene: TRBD2; J gene: TRBJ2-7; CDR3 protein: CASSLGGGNSYEQYF; CDR3 DNA: TGTGCCAGCAGCTTAGGGGGGGGTAACTCCTACGAGCAGTACTTC
clone size: NA; V gene: TRBV5-1; D gene: NA; J gene: TRBJ1-3; CDR3 protein: CASSPSSGNTIYF; CDR3 DNA: TGCGCCAGCAGCCCTAGTAGTGGAAACACCATATATTTT
clone size: NA; V gene: TRBV5-1; D gene: TRBD1; J gene: TRBJ1-1; CDR3 protein: CASSYGTGGLGTEAFF; CDR3 DNA: TGCGCCAGCAGCTACGGAACAGGGGGCCTGGGCACTGAAGCTTTCTTT
clone size: NA; V gene: TRBV7-9; D gene: TRBD2; J gene: TRBJ2-5; CDR3 protein: CASSPSGGETQYF; CDR3 DNA: TGTGCCAGCAGCCCGAGCGGGGGGGAGACCCAGTACTTC
clone size: NA; V gene: TRBV7-6; D gene: NA; J gene: TRBJ2-3; CDR3 protein: CASSLPPDTQYF; CDR3 DNA: TGTGCCAGCAGCCTTCCCCCAGATACGCAGTATTTT
clone size: NA; V gene: TRBV15; D gene: NA; J gene: TRBJ2-2; CDR3 protein: CATEGPPNTGELFF; CDR3 DNA: TGTGCCACCGAGGGCCCCCCGAACACCGGGGAGCTGTTTTTT
clone size: once; V gene: TRBV28; D gene: TRBD2; J gene: TRBJ2-7; CDR3 protein: CASSFLQRGHEQYF; CDR3 DNA: TGTGCCAGCAGTTTCTTGCAGCGGGGACACGAGCAGTACTTC
clone size: NA; V gene: TRBV7-2; D gene: NA; J gene: TRBJ2-1; CDR3 protein: CASSLAGGLSYNEQFF; CDR3 DNA: TGTGCCAGCAGCTTAGCGGGGGGCCTATCCTACAATGAGCAGTTCTTC
clone size: NA; V gene: TRBV5-4; D gene: TRBD1; J gene: TRBJ2-1; CDR3 protein: CASSFGQGAYNEQFF; CDR3 DNA: TGTGCCAGCAGCTTTGGACAGGGAGCCTACAATGAGCAGTTCTTC
clone size: NA; V gene: TRBV6-5; D gene: NA; J gene: TRBJ1-2; CDR3 protein: CASSYSSGPSGYGYTF; CDR3 DNA: TGTGCCAGCAGTTACTCATCGGGGCCCAGCGGATATGGCTACACCTTC
clone size: NA; V gene: TRBV7-2; D gene: NA; J gene: TRBJ1-3; CDR3 protein: CASSLGQGSSGNTIYF; CDR3 DNA: TGTGCCAGCAGCTTAGGGCAGGGATCCTCTGGAAACACCATATATTTT
clone size: NA; V gene: TRBV19; D gene: NA; J gene: TRBJ1-2; CDR3 protein: CASQNTFYGYTF; CDR3 DNA: TGTGCCAGTCAGAACACGTTCTATGGCTACACCTTC
clone size: NA; V gene: TRBV11-2; D gene: TRBD2; J gene: TRBJ2-1; CDR3 protein: CASSSVLAGGVNEQFF; CDR3 DNA: TGTGCCAGCAGCTCTGTACTAGCGGGGGGCGTCAATGAGCAGTTCTTC
clone size: NA; V gene: TRBV5-5; D gene: TRBD1; J gene: TRBJ2-5; CDR3 protein: CASSFSGTGDQTQYF; CDR3 DNA: TGTGCCAGCAGCTTTTCCGGGACAGGGGATCAGACCCAGTACTTC
clone size: NA; V gene: TRBV2; D gene: NA; J gene: TRBJ1-2; CDR3 protein: CASTRRPAADGYTF; CDR3 DNA: TGTGCCAGCACGCGAAGACCTGCCGCCGATGGCTACACCTTC
clone size: NA; V gene: TRBV6-5; D gene: NA; J gene: TRBJ2-3; CDR3 protein: CASRRPGAPDTQYF; CDR3 DNA: TGTGCCAGCAGGCGCCCGGGGGCCCCAGATACGCAGTATTTT